The 18 T cell receptor beta chains below all came from one sample that was sequenced in a study of T cell responses to AZD1222 COVID-19 vaccine. The data were produced by immunoSEQ multiplex PCR, yet TCRdb's version contains in-frame clones alone and is incomplete. In the table there are about 78,000 clones, approximately 90% of which are singletons. The material sequenced was peripheral blood, taken on day 0 of AZD1222 vaccination. These receptors all come from an adult in good health.

V gene TRBV7-2 combines with J gene TRBJ2-7; TRBD1 matches at 9 bases. J lost 7 bases, V lost 5 bases, and 9 bases had no gene match. CDR3 length equals 14 residues. Germline V gene data show CDR1 as SGHTA and CDR2 as FQGNSA. Written as DNA, the CDR3 is TGTGCCAGCAGCCCGGGACAGGGCCGTACGGAGCAGTACTTC. It encodes CASSPGQGRTEQYF.

CDR3 DNA: TGTGCCAGCAGCCCCCAACGAAGAGCCATATATTTT. It specifies CASSPQRRAIYF. The chain is built from TRBV7-2 and TRBJ1-3, with D uncertain. The CDR3 spans 12 residues. Per the germline V gene, CDR1 is SGHTA and CDR2 is FQGNSA. Trimming pared 5 bases from V and 11 bases from J, leaving 13 bases between.

The chain couples TRBV19 to TRBJ2-5; D may be TRBD1 (5 bases). This CDR3 is built from 14 residues. The germline V gene encodes CDR1 LNHDA and CDR2 SQIVND (reference sequence). Trimming left V 8 bases short and J 8 bases short, with 21 bases between. In DNA, the CDR3 is TGTGCCAGTGCAAGACAGCCTAAAAGTTCCACCCAGTACTTC. It is translated as CASARQPKSSTQYF.

This sequence joins TRBV5-4 and TRBJ2-1, with D tentatively TRBD1 (6 bases). The germline gives CDR1 SGHNT, CDR2 YYREEE (reference sequence). Trimming took off 2 bases at V and 10 bases at J, with 13 bases between the two ends. The CDR3 has 13 residues. The CDR3 DNA follows: TGTGCCAGCAGCTTACCACAGGGTAGCGAGCAGTTCTTC. The encoded protein is CASSLPQGSEQFF.

The rearrangement uses TRBV27 and TRBJ1-2, with D perhaps TRBD1 (6 bases). Trimming stripped 0 bases from V and 9 bases from J, with 11 bases between. Germline V CDR1 and CDR2: MNHEY, SMNVEV (reference sequence). The CDR3 is made up of 13 amino acids. The CDR3 bases are TGTGCCAGCAGTTTATCGGGGAGGGGGAGCTACACCTTC. It is translated as CASSLSGRGSYTF.

In this sample, this clone turned up a few times. The chain has TRBV18 and TRBJ2-7; D may be TRBD2 (5 bases). V lost 1 base and J 6 bases, leaving 13 bases between the germline ends. The CDR3 has 14 residues. Germline loops: CDR1 KGHSH, CDR2 LQKENI. The CDR3 bases are TGTGCCAGCTCACCACGAGAAGAGGGCCTCGAGCAGTACTTC. Its translation is CASSPREEGLEQYF. The complete variable domain, with remaining parts taken from reference TRBV18 and TRBJ2-7, reads NAGVMQNPRHLVRRRGQEARLRCSPMKGHSHVYWYRQLPEEGLKFMVYLQKENIIDESGMPKERFSAEFPKEGPSILRIQQVVRGDSAAYFCASSPREEGLEQYFGPGTRLTVT.

The CDR3 DNA sequence: TGTGCCAGCAGCGAAGGGCGCCAGTGGGCTTTCTTT. Its translation is CASSEGRQWAFF. The chain combines TRBV11-1 with TRBJ1-1; D not resolved. The germline V gene has CDR1 SGHAT and CDR2 FQDESV (reference sequence). The CDR3 is made up of 12 amino acids. The V end was cut by 5 bases, the J end by 11 bases, with 15 bases between.

The chain employs TRBV11-3 and TRBJ2-1; D is uncertain. The V end lost 4 bases, the J end lost 5 bases, and 9 bases lay between the germline ends. CDR1 and CDR2 (germline): SGHNT, YENEEA. The CDR3 loop spans 13 amino acids. The CDR3, as DNA: TGTGCCAGCAGCTCCGTCGCCAACAATGAGCAGTTCTTC. Encoded protein: CASSSVANNEQFF.

The chain recombines TRBV6-1 with TRBJ1-5; a weak D match, TRBD1 (5 bases). The length of the CDR3 is 13 residues. The V and J ends lost 3 bases and 5 bases respectively, with 8 bases between them. Germline CDR1 reads MNHNS; CDR2 reads SASEGT. The CDR3 nucleotides are TGTGCCAGCAGTGACAGGGAAGATCAGCCCCAGCATTTT. Amino acid sequence: CASSDREDQPQHF.

The chain couples TRBV11-3 to TRBJ2-1; D tentatively fits TRBD1 or TRBD2 (6 bases each). The CDR3 sequence is 14 residues long. Germline lookup yields CDR1 SGHNT and CDR2 YENEEA. V lost 5 bases to trimming and J lost 3 bases, with 11 bases between them. CDR3 DNA sequence: TGTGCCAGCAGCCAAGGGGGACTCTACAATGAGCAGTTCTTC. Translating it yields CASSQGGLYNEQFF. The entire variable domain, with the rest obtained from reference TRBV11-3 and TRBJ2-1, is as follows: EAGVVQSPRYKIIEKKQPVAFWCNPISGHNTLYWYLQNLGQGPELLIRYENEEAVDDSQLPKDRFSAERLKGVDSTLKIQPAELGDSAVYLCASSQGGLYNEQFFGPGTRLTVL.

This clone appeared once. The chain uses TRBV6-6 and TRBJ2-3; a possible D gene is TRBD2 (5 bases). Germline V gene data show CDR1 as MNHNY and CDR2 as SVGAGI (reference sequence). V gave up 5 bases and J gave up 4 bases, with 7 bases separating them. This CDR3 is built from 12 residues. CDR3 sequence (DNA): TGTGCCAGCAGTCCGGGATCAGATACGCAGTATTTT. Its translation: CASSPGSDTQYF.

CDR3 coding DNA: TGTGCCAGCAGCTTAGGACTAGTCAACGAGCAGTACTTC. This encodes CASSLGLVNEQYF. The chain has TRBV5-6 and TRBJ2-7, with 7 bases lining up with TRBD2. The germline CDR1 and CDR2 sequences are SGHDT and YYEEEE. The CDR3 covers 13 residues. J was trimmed by 5 bases and V by 2 bases; bases with no gene match: 4.

V and J are TRBV7-8 and TRBJ2-7, with TRBD1 identical over 7 bases. This CDR3 is built from 17 residues. Germline trimming cut 5 bases from V and 4 bases from J; bases unmatched to any gene: 17. From germline, CDR1 is SGHVS and CDR2 FQNEAQ. This CDR3 is CASSGRPLGDSLYEQYF. Here the CDR3 DNA reads TGTGCCAGCAGCGGAAGGCCACTAGGGGACAGCCTTTACGAGCAGTACTTC.

The J gene is TRBJ2-3, the V gene TRBV4-2; no firm D call. The germline V and J ends were trimmed by 4 bases and 2 bases, with 4 bases remaining between them. The CDR3 contains 12 residues. The V gene's germline CDR1 is LGHNA and CDR2 YNFKEQ. CDR3 DNA sequence: TGTGCCAGCAGCCCGCACACAGATACGCAGTATTTT. Residues: CASSPHTDTQYF.

V gene TRBV3-1 (or the pseudogene TRBV3-2) combines with J gene TRBJ1-5; no firm D call. Trimming removed 2 bases at V and 5 bases at J, with 7 bases between. The germline V gene encodes CDR1 LGHDT and CDR2 YNNKEL (reference sequence). The CDR3 spans 13 residues. The CDR3 loop reads CASSQTTDQPQHF. CDR3 DNA sequence: TGTGCCAGCAGCCAAACAACAGATCAGCCCCAGCATTTT.

The chain links TRBV24-1 to TRBJ2-5, with a weak D call TRBD1 (6 bases). Germline V gene lookup returns CDR1 KGHDR and CDR2 SFDVKD. The CDR3 runs to 16 residues. V lost 4 bases and J lost 0, with 14 bases in between. CDR3 protein: CATSDGGTGHQETQYF. Here the CDR3 DNA reads TGTGCCACCAGTGACGGAGGAACAGGGCACCAAGAGACCCAGTACTTC.

The chain employs TRBV4-1 and TRBJ2-7, with D uncertain. Between the trimmed V and J ends, which lost 1 base and 0 bases, there was a span of 4 bases. This CDR3 spans 13 amino acids. The V gene's germline CDR1 is MGHRA and CDR2 YSYEKL. The CDR3 here is CASSQGFSYEQYF. CDR3 coding DNA: TGCGCCAGCAGCCAAGGGTTCTCCTACGAGCAGTACTTC.

This chain connects TRBV6-2 or TRBV6-3 to TRBJ1-2; D is unresolved. V lost 6 bases to trimming and J lost 5 bases, with 25 bases between them. The germline CDR1 and CDR2 sequences are MNHEY and SVGEGT. CDR3 length: 17 residues. The CDR3 spells CASSRSKLETTFYGYTF. CDR3 in DNA: TGTGCCAGCAGCCGCTCGAAGCTGGAAACGACCTTTTATGGCTACACCTTC.